This TCR beta chain is from a study of T cell responses to AZD1222 COVID-19 vaccine. Study findings and constraints: Clonal diversity was possibly underestimated; the donors were predominantly white British and more often female. The reported proportion of spike-specific TCRs targeting unmutated variant regions was nearly half. Mapped onto spike, vaccine-associated CD4 TCRs spanned it and were dominant at 160-218 and 743-854.

Concerning this clone itself: Its antigen is undetermined.

TCRdb's copy holds only in-frame clones and misses some; the assay was immunoSEQ multiplex PCR. The sample has more than 70,000 clones; 88% are singletons. This CDR3 has 14 residues. V trimming: 4 bases; J trimming: 10 bases; junction bases outside the gene matches: 10. Germline V gene lookup returns CDR1 MNHEY and CDR2 SVGEGT. The origin of this receptor is an adult in good health. V usage is TRBV6-2 or TRBV6-3 and J usage is TRBJ1-2, with 9 bases fitting TRBD1. Here the sequenced sample was peripheral blood, taken on day 0 of MenACWY control vaccination. As DNA, the CDR3 is TGTGCCAGCAGTTCTTCCGGGACAGGGACTGACTACACCTTC. As protein: CASSSSGTGTDYTF.